The 18 T cell receptor beta chains given below trace back to one sample, sequenced in a study of T-cell reconstitution after alpha-beta-depleted transplantation in children (dated by TCRdb to about 2016). Preparation of the library involved PCR. Data came from an Illumina HiSeq 2500. To normalize quantification of the TCRbeta repertoire, the TCR libraries were built with molecular barcoding that relied on unique molecular identifiers. The public reads were run again by TCRdb, first through fastp at Q25 and then through MiXCR, and only productive beta chains were kept. Here each entry gathers all rows of one CDR3 protein and keeps the most common genes and DNA. The sample includes about 340,000 distinct CDR3 sequences, with around 15% observed a single time. Roughly two fifths of the sample is taken by the ten largest. According to the study, the label for this sample's treatment or condition signals: allogeneic hematopoietic cell transplantation with graft depleted of TCRalphabeta T cells and CD19 B cells.

Sequencing used PBMCs, mostly from graft donor cells, obtained 360 days after TCRalphabeta/CD19-depleted stem cell transplant. These receptor sequences come from a male patient aged 2 to 10 who had a stem cell transplant for acute lymphoblastic leukemia, so the T cells may come from the graft donor.

This clonotype came up many times. The CDR3 here is CASRRDRGNEQFF. CDR3 in DNA: TGTGCCAGCAGAAGGGACAGAGGGAATGAGCAGTTCTTC. The chain is built from TRBV12-3 or TRBV12-4 and TRBJ2-1, with 7 bases identical to TRBD1. The CDR3 totals 13 residues. Unmatched junction bases numbered 6, after V lost 6 bases and J lost 7 bases.

The J gene is TRBJ2-2, the V gene TRBV7-8; 10 bases fit TRBD2. The ends lost 0 bases at V and 1 base at J; junction bases unmatched: 5. The CDR3 totals 18 residues. In germline, CDR1 is SGHVS, CDR2 FQNEAQ. The CDR3 sequence is CASSLAPSGSLNTGELFF. For the CDR3, the DNA is TGTGCCAGCAGCTTAGCGCCTAGCGGGAGTTTGAACACCGGGGAGCTGTTTTTT.

The V call is TRBV7-2, the J call TRBJ2-1; 9 bases fit TRBD2. Trimming cost V 0 bases and J 4 bases; bases outside gene matches: 7. The CDR3 extends over 17 amino acids. CDR1 and CDR2 from the germline V gene are SGHTA and FQGNSA. This chain's CDR3 is CASSLAPRLAGYNEQFF. In DNA, the CDR3 is TGTGCCAGCAGCTTAGCCCCCCGGCTAGCGGGGTACAATGAGCAGTTCTTC.

The genes are TRBV4-3 and TRBJ2-4, with D perhaps TRBD1 (5 bases). The CDR3 loop spans 17 amino acids. In germline, CDR1 is LGHNA, CDR2 YSLEER. Trimming pared 0 bases from V and 0 bases from J, leaving 12 bases between. In DNA, the CDR3 is TGCGCCAGCAGCCAAGATAACAGGTTTCTAGCCAAAAACATTCAGTACTTC. It specifies CASSQDNRFLAKNIQYF.

This clonotype was seen ten or more times. The CDR3, as DNA: TGCGCCAGCAGCTTGGCTTGGGACAGGGGAAACACTGAAGCTTTCTTT. It translates to CASSLAWDRGNTEAFF. This chain joins TRBV5-1 and TRBJ1-1; 10 bases are shared with TRBD1. Germline CDR1 and CDR2: SGHRS and YFSETQ. This CDR3 contains 16 residues. V was clipped by 0 bases and J by 2 bases; unmatched bases: 4.

This clonotype turned up a few times. The CDR3 sequence is CASSSGDRVSGEGGYSNEQFF. CDR3 DNA: TGTGCCAGCAGCTCGGGCGACAGGGTCTCGGGGGAGGGAGGATACAGCAATGAGCAGTTCTTC. The V call is TRBV5-6, the J call TRBJ2-1, with D possibly being TRBD1 or TRBD2 (7 bases each). Germline loops: CDR1 SGHDT, CDR2 YYEEEE. The CDR3 covers 21 residues. V gave up 3 bases and J gave up 6 bases, with 34 bases separating them.

The rearrangement joins TRBV20-1 to TRBJ2-2, with D perhaps TRBD2 (5 bases). CDR3 length: 13 amino acids. V lost 3 bases, J lost 6 bases, and 11 bases lay in between. The V gene's germline CDR1 is DFQATT and CDR2 SNEGSKA (reference sequence). DNA of the CDR3: TGCAGTGCTAGGCGACGGACTCCCGGGGAGCTGTTTTTT. Encoded protein: CSARRRTPGELFF.

In this sample, this clonotype turned up a few times. The J gene is TRBJ2-1, the V gene TRBV4-1; TRBD2 agrees at 8 bases. CDR1 is MGHRA and CDR2 is YSYEKL in the germline V gene. The trim removed 3 bases at V and 3 bases at J, leaving 1 base unmatched. This CDR3 spans 14 amino acids. The CDR3 is CASSHREGYNEQFF. The CDR3 DNA reads TGCGCCAGCAGCCACCGGGAGGGCTACAATGAGCAGTTCTTC.

This chain joins TRBV12-3 or TRBV12-4 and TRBJ1-6; 7 bases map to TRBD1. With V trimmed by 4 bases and J by 6 bases, 6 bases remained unmatched. This CDR3 comprises 15 residues. This CDR3 reads CASSYPTGSNSPLHF. The CDR3 DNA reads as TGTGCCAGCAGTTACCCGACAGGGAGTAATTCACCCCTCCACTTT.

This clonotype was seen a handful of times. The rearrangement uses TRBV5-1 and TRBJ2-7, with unresolved D. CDR3 length equals 14 residues. Trimming took off 4 bases at V and 10 bases at J, with 21 bases between the two ends. From germline, CDR1 is SGHRS and CDR2 YFSETQ. The CDR3 spells CASSAGLRSFGQYF. DNA of the CDR3: TGCGCCAGCAGCGCTGGTCTCCGCTCCTTTGGTCAGTACTTC. The entire variable domain, with the rest obtained from reference TRBV5-1 and TRBJ2-7, is as follows: KAGVTQTPRYLIKTRGQQVTLSCSPISGHRSVSWYQQTPGQGLQFLFEYFSETQRNKGNFPGRFSGRQFSNSRSEMNVSTLELGDSALYLCASSAGLRSFGQYFGPGTRLTVT.

This rearrangement joins TRBV28 to TRBJ1-5; no clear D gene. The ends were cut back, 1 base at V and 7 bases at J, with 14 bases in the middle. Per germline, CDR1 MDHEN and CDR2 SYDVKM. The CDR3 is made up of 15 amino acids. CDR3 region: CASSLSSLGEQPQHF. CDR3 nucleotides: TGTGCCAGCAGTTTATCCAGTCTAGGCGAGCAGCCCCAGCATTTT.

In the case of this clonotype: The junction shows a germline mismatch at one end, possibly a read error. This CDR3 is CAISVYGELFF. The CDR3 bases are TGTGCCATCAGCGTATACGGGGAGCTGTTTTTT. The gene calls are TRBV7-2 and TRBJ2-2; D is undetermined. Per the germline V gene, CDR1 is SGHTA and CDR2 is FQGNSA. This CDR3 region has 11 residues.

In this sample, this clonotype turned up many times. The V call is TRBV12-3 or TRBV12-4, the J call TRBJ2-3; D may be TRBD1 or TRBD2 (5 bases each). The ends were cut back, 10 bases at V and 0 bases at J, with 14 bases in the middle. CDR3 length: 14 amino acids. The DNA of the CDR3 is TGTGCCATGGAATATCGGGACAGCACAGATACGCAGTATTTT. Translating it yields CAMEYRDSTDTQYF.

Only a few counts were recorded for this clonotype. This rearrangement joins TRBV12-3 or TRBV12-4 to TRBJ1-3; 8 positions match TRBD1. V lost 4 bases and J lost 0; bases outside the gene matches: 5. The CDR3 totals 16 residues. The CDR3 DNA sequence: TGTGCCAGCAGTTGGACAGGGCGTCGCTCTGGAAACACCATATATTTT. It codes for CASSWTGRRSGNTIYF.

This clonotype showed up just a few times. This chain joins TRBV29-1 and TRBJ2-3; the D is unclear. The CDR3 totals 14 residues. The germline V gene encodes CDR1 SQVTM and CDR2 ANQGSEA. V lost 2 bases and J 3 bases, leaving 12 bases between the germline ends. CDR3 loop: CSVESVVATDTQYF. The CDR3 region has the DNA TGCAGCGTTGAAAGTGTAGTAGCTACAGATACGCAGTATTTT.

This clonotype has a count of ten or more. The chain carries TRBV12-3 or TRBV12-4 and TRBJ2-5, with unresolved D. V lost 7 bases, J lost 2 bases, and 8 bases lay in between. This CDR3 spans 12 amino acids. This CDR3 reads CASTPNQETQYF. The CDR3, as DNA: TGTGCCAGCACCCCAAATCAAGAGACCCAGTACTTC.

Remarks on this clonotype: One end of the junction is discordant with germline, which a read error may explain. The chain joins TRBV20-1 to TRBJ2-3, with D hard to call. CDR1 is DFQATT, CDR2 SNEGSKA, per germline (reference sequence). This CDR3 has 17 residues. The CDR3 here is CCALLWRVAPSTDTQYF. The DNA for the CDR3 is TGCTGTGCCCTCTTATGGAGAGTCGCTCCTAGCACAGATACGCAGTATTTT.

This clonotype was seen only a few times. V and J are TRBV11-2 and TRBJ2-3; 7 nucleotides agree with TRBD2. Losses at the gene ends were 1 base for V and 4 bases for J; bases not matched to a gene: 2. The CDR3 has 14 amino acids. Germline V gives CDR1 SGHAT, CDR2 FQNNGV. In nucleotides, the CDR3 is TGTGCCAGCAGCTTAGTTGGGAGGGCAGATACGCAGTATTTT. Encoded protein: CASSLVGRADTQYF. Full variable domain (outside the CDR3, taken from reference TRBV11-2 and TRBJ2-3): EAGVAQSPRYKIIEKRQSVAFWCNPISGHATLYWYQQILGQGPKLLIQFQNNGVVDDSQLPKDRFSAERLKGVDSTLKIQPAKLEDSAVYLCASSLVGRADTQYFGPGTRLTVL.